The entry below describes one T cell receptor beta chain. Its antigen is as yet unknown. Assay used: immunoSEQ multiplex PCR; TCRdb lists only in-frame clones, some missing. The sample has roughly 500,000 clones; approximately 92% are singletons. The entry originates in a study of Ad26.COV2.S vaccination and SARS-CoV-2 variants. Study summary: Dosing was one shot or two shots 56 days apart.

The treatment was: roughly 20 received Ad26.COV2.S at low or high dose, single or two shots; about 5 received placebo; per-sample allocation not given. Vaccine and placebo recipients were sampled on day 63 after the first injection. Whole-study results and caveats: Similar non-spike TCR breadth was observed in recipients of vaccine and of placebo.

Sequenced here: peripheral blood, sampled in a trial of Ad26.COV2.S vaccine versus placebo. The receptor was derived from a person between 18 and 59 years old who received the Ad26.COV2.S COVID-19 vaccine or a placebo.

The CDR3 sequence is CASRPDGLGQPQHF. The DNA for the CDR3 is TGCGCCAGCAGACCGGACGGCCTTGGCCAGCCCCAGCATTTT. The chain links TRBV5-1 to TRBJ1-5; D is unclear. Germline loops: CDR1 SGHRS, CDR2 YFSETQ. The CDR3 runs to 14 residues. V shed 5 bases and J shed 7 bases, with 16 bases lying between them.